These 8 T cell receptor beta chains originate from one sample sequenced in a study of a mutant IDH1 vaccine in newly diagnosed glioma. Time point: week 35, safety follow-up. A single vaccine dose contained 300 ug of mutant IDH1 20-mer peptide, and topical imiquimod was used with it. Their cognate antigens are unknown. Libraries were prepared by immunoSEQ multiplex PCR; TCRdb keeps only in-frame clonotypes and omits some of them. Of roughly 32,000 clones in the sample, over 70% are singletons; the top ten hold about 9.3%. The source material was PBMCs, sampled from a glioma patient whose treatment included an IDH1 peptide vaccine. The receptors come from a woman in her twenties or thirties with glioma. Some clones in this sample may be carry-over from other donors' samples.

The chain recombines TRBV5-4 with TRBJ2-4; a possible D gene is TRBD1 (5 bases). Trimming stripped 3 bases from V and 0 bases from J, with 13 bases between. CDR3 size: 16 residues. Germline CDR1 reads SGHNT; CDR2 reads YYREEE (reference sequence). For the CDR3, the DNA is TGTGCCAGCAGCTCTCAGGGTCGTCTAGCCAAAAACATTCAGTACTTC. Translated: CASSSQGRLAKNIQYF. Full variable domain (outside the CDR3, taken from reference TRBV5-4 and TRBJ2-4): ETGVTQSPTHLIKTRGQQVTLRCSSQSGHNTVSWYQQALGQGPQFIFQYYREEENGRGNFPPRFSGLQFPNYSSELNVNALELDDSALYLCASSSQGRLAKNIQYFGAGTRLSVL.

The chain has TRBV20-1 and TRBJ1-1, with D unresolved. The CDR3 totals 11 residues. Germline CDR1 is DFQATT and CDR2 is SNEGSKA (reference sequence). In DNA form, the CDR3 reads TGCGAACACGGACTGAACACTGAAGCTTTCTTT. As protein: CEHGLNTEAFF.

The rearrangement joins TRBV27 to TRBJ1-4; D not resolved. V dropped 4 bases and J dropped 4 bases, with 13 bases sitting between them. Germline V CDR1 and CDR2: MNHEY, SMNVEV (reference sequence). The CDR3 totals 15 residues. CDR3 coding DNA: TGTGCCAGCAGTTCGTCAGACCAACATAATGAAAAACTGTTTTTT. It codes for CASSSSDQHNEKLFF.

The CDR3 is CASSPGMNTEAFF. The CDR3 region has the DNA TGTGCCAGCAGCCCCGGTATGAACACTGAAGCTTTCTTT. The rearrangement uses TRBV7-6 and TRBJ1-1; no definite D call. Germline CDR1 reads SGHVS; CDR2 reads FNYEAQ. Trimming removed 5 bases from V and 0 bases from J, with 7 bases in between. This CDR3 has 13 amino acids.

V gene TRBV6-1 combines with J gene TRBJ2-7, with TRBD2 as a possible D gene (5 bases). Germline V gene data show CDR1 as MNHNS and CDR2 as SASEGT. Trimming took 6 bases from V and 0 from J, leaving 12 bases between them. The CDR3 covers 14 residues. The CDR3 DNA reads as TGTGCCAGCAGCAAGGAGCGGACCTCCTACGAGCAGTACTTC. Translation: CASSKERTSYEQYF.

This chain uses TRBV7-8 with TRBJ1-3; TRBD1 matches 9 bases. The CDR3 runs to 16 residues. The V gene end was trimmed by 0 bases and the J gene end by 4 bases; junction bases not matched to a gene: 4. The V gene's germline CDR1 is SGHVS and CDR2 FQNEAQ. The CDR3 sequence: CASSLAQGARGNTIYF. The CDR3 DNA reads TGTGCCAGCAGCTTAGCACAGGGGGCACGCGGAAACACCATATATTTT.

CDR3 coding DNA: TGCAGCGTCCCCAGGGGCAATGAGCAGTTCTTC. Its protein product is CSVPRGNEQFF. The chain links TRBV29-1 to TRBJ2-1; D perhaps matches TRBD1 (6 bases). V was clipped by 6 bases and J by 6 bases, with 9 bases between them. This CDR3 spans 11 amino acids. Germline values: CDR1 SQVTM, CDR2 ANQGSEA.

This chain uses TRBV7-6 with TRBJ2-3, with TRBD1 identical over 9 bases. The CDR3 extends over 15 amino acids. Germline CDR1 reads SGHVS; CDR2 reads FNYEAQ. V dropped 1 base and J dropped 3; count of bases not matched to a gene: 2. DNA for the CDR3: TGTGCCAGCAGCTTAGGGGACAGGGATACAGATACGCAGTATTTT. Encoded protein: CASSLGDRDTDTQYF.